This T cell receptor (beta chain) came from a study of CD8+ T cells in alopecia areata. Across the whole study: Dosing with tofacitinib proceeded for 6 to 18 months, followed by 6 months off drug. Whole-study findings and limits: Higher clonality than in normal scalp was seen in lesional scalp, especially alopecia totalis/universalis. Sharing of TCR sequences between patients (possibly for HLA-related reasons) was less clear than in mice.

For this clone: Its antigen remains unidentified.

In each case, RNA was isolated and then reverse transcribed into cDNA as the sequencing template. TCRdb's table, derived via immunoSEQ multiplex PCR, lists solely in-frame clones and lacks some. The data show approximately 280,000 clones, 55% to 75% seen once. The treatment here: oral pan-JAK inhibitor, 5-10 mg twice daily. The CDR3 is made up of 16 amino acids. V trimming: 4 bases; J trimming: 4 bases; junction bases outside the gene matches: 12. Germline V gives CDR1 SGHTS, CDR2 YDEGEE. This receptor was identified in a human donor with alopecia areata. Material: CD4+ T cells sorted from blood, obtained at week 24, from a patient treated with tofacitinib. The V call is TRBV5-8, the J call TRBJ2-5; the match to TRBD2 covers 8 bases. The CDR3 here is CASSPGRGGFRETQYF. CDR3 coding DNA: TGTGCCAGCAGCCCCGGGAGGGGAGGGTTCCGAGAGACCCAGTACTTC.